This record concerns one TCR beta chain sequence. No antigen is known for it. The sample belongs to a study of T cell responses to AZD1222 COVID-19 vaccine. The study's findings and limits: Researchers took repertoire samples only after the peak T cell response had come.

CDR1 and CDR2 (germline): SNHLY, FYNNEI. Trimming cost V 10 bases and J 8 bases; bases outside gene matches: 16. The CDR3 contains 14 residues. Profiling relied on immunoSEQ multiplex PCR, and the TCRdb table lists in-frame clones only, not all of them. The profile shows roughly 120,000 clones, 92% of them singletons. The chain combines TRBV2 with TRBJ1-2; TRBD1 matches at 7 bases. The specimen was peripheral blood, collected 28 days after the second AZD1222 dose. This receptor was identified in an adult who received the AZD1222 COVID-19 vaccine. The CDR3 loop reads CATRAGTATLGYTF. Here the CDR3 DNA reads TGTGCCACGCGGGCCGGGACAGCCACTTTAGGCTACACCTTC.